This T cell receptor beta chain was sequenced during a study of blood T cell repertoires in COVID-19. The germline gives CDR1 MGHRA, CDR2 YSYEKL. The CDR3 loop spans 17 amino acids. Losses at the gene ends were 1 base for V and 4 bases for J; bases not matched to a gene: 10. Generated by immunoSEQ multiplex PCR, the TCRdb table keeps only in-frame clones and is missing some. The table has under 300,000 clones, approximately 82% seen once. The V and J genes are TRBV4-1 and TRBJ2-1; 7 bases map to TRBD2. This TCR derives from a man of 80 years or more with acute or convalescent COVID-19. The sample taken for sequencing was peripheral blood. CDR3: CASSQAIGAGTYNEQFF. CDR3 DNA sequence: TGCGCCAGCAGCCAAGCCATTGGAGCGGGGACTTACAATGAGCAGTTCTTC.